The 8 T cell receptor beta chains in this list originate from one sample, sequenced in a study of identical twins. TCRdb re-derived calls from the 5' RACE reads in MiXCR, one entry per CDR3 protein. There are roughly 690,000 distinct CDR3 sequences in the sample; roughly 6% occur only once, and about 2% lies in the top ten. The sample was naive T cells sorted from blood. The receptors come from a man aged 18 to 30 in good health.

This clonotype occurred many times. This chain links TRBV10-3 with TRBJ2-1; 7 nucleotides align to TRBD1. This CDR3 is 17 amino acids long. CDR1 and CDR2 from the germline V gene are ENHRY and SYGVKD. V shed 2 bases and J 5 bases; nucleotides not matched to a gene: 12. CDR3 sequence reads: CAISEGRGITADNEQFF. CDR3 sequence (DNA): TGTGCCATCAGTGAGGGCAGGGGGATTACCGCTGACAATGAGCAGTTCTTC.

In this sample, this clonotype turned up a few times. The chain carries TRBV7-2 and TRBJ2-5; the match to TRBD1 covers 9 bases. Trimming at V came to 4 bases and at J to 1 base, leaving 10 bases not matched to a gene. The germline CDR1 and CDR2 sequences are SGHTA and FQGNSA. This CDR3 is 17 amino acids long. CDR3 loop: CASSSIRRDRAQETQYF. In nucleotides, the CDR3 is TGTGCCAGCAGCTCGATAAGACGGGACAGGGCCCAAGAGACCCAGTACTTC.

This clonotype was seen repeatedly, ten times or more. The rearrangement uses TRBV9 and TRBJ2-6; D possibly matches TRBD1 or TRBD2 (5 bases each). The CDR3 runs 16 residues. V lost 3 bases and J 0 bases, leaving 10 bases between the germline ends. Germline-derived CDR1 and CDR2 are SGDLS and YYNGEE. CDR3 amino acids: CASSAGPNSGANVLTF. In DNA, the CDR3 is TGTGCCAGCAGCGCGGGACCGAACTCTGGGGCCAACGTCCTGACTTTC.

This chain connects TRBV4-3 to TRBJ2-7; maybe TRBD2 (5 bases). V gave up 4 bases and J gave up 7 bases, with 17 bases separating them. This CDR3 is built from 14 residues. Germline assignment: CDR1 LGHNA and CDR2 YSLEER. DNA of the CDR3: TGCGCCAGCAGCCCCCGGGCCACCAGAGGGGAGCAGTACTTC. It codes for CASSPRATRGEQYF.

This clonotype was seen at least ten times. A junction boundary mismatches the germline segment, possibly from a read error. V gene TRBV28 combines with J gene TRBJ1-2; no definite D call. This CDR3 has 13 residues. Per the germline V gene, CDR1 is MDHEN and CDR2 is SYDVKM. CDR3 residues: CASSSDLSGGYTF. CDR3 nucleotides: TGTGCCAGCAGTTCGGACCTAAGCGGTGGCTACACTTTC.

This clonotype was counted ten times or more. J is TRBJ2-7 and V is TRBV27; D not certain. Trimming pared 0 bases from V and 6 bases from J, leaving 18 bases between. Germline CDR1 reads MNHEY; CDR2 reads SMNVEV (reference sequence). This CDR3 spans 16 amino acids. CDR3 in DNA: TGTGCCAGCAGTTTATCGTTTGGCCCTAGATCGTCCGAGCAGTACTTC. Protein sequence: CASSLSFGPRSSEQYF.

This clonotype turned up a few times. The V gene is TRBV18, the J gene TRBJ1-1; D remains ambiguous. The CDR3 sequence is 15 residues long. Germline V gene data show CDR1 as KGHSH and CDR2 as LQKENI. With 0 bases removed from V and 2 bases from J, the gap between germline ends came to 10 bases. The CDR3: CASSPPAGINTEAFF. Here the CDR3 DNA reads TGTGCCAGCTCACCACCGGCGGGAATCAACACTGAAGCTTTCTTT.

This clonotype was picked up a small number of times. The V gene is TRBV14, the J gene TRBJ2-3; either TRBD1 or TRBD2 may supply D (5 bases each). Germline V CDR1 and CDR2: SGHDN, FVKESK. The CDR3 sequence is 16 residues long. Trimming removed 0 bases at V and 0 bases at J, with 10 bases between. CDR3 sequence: CASSQDGGVSTDTQYF. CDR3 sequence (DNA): TGTGCCAGCAGCCAAGATGGGGGAGTTAGCACAGATACGCAGTATTTT.